This TCR beta chain is from a study of blood T cells in healthy people across ages. Study summary: Capturing about one barcoded beta molecule per two T cells was achieved by template switching.

With a J-beta primer mix and a sample-barcoded 5' primer, a second PCR ran 7 to 11 cycles. TCRdb re-analysed the 5' RACE reads in MiXCR, keeping a single row per CDR3 protein. The table has approximately 700,000 distinct CDR3 sequences, 32% seen once. Germline V gives CDR1 MNHEY, CDR2 SVGAGI. With V trimmed by 6 bases and J by 2 bases, 11 bases remained unmatched. This CDR3 comprises 16 residues. Only a few counts were recorded for this clonotype. Sequencing was carried out using blood. This chain uses TRBV6-5 with TRBJ2-7, with 9 bases fitting TRBD2. The TCR comes from a woman older than 75 in good health. CDR3 DNA: TGTGCCAGCAGGCCTCCAAGAGCGGGGGGTGCCTACGAGCAGTACTTC. It translates to CASRPPRAGGAYEQYF.